The next 18 T cell receptor beta chains were all read from a single sample in a study of T cells of healthy individuals. A single record per CDR3 protein comes from TCRdb applying MiXCR to the 5' RACE reads. The repertoire includes about 82,000 distinct CDR3 sequences, about 4.8% of them detected once, and 7.5% sits in the top ten. Source of these receptors: a female donor in good health.

This clonotype was picked up a small number of times. This chain links TRBV30 with TRBJ2-1, with 10 bases identical to TRBD1. This CDR3 has 15 residues. V trimming: 3 bases; J trimming: 7 bases; junction bases outside the gene matches: 9. CDR1 is GTSNPN and CDR2 is SVGIG in the germline V gene (reference sequence). The CDR3 spells CAWRGGQGFRNEQFF. The DNA of the CDR3 is TGTGCCTGGAGGGGGGGACAGGGGTTTAGAAATGAGCAGTTCTTC. Based on the CDR3 plus reference TRBV30 and TRBJ2-1, the full variable domain is SQTIHQWPATLVQPVGSPLSLECTVEGTSNPNLYWYRQAAGRGLQLLFYSVGIGQISSEVPQNLSASRPQDRQFILSSKKLLLSDSGFYLCAWRGGQGFRNEQFFGPGTRLTVL.

This clonotype was observed at least ten times. V is TRBV28 and J is TRBJ2-7; 7 nucleotides match TRBD1. Germline assignment: CDR1 MDHEN and CDR2 SYDVKM. J was trimmed by 5 bases and V by 7 bases; bases with no gene match: 14. The CDR3 totals 15 residues. Here the CDR3 reads CASTRPTGKLDEQYF. CDR3 in DNA: TGTGCCAGCACCCGCCCGACAGGGAAACTCGACGAGCAGTACTTC.

The J gene is TRBJ2-5, the V gene TRBV19, with 12 positions matching TRBD1. The CDR3 runs 15 residues. V lost 5 bases, J lost 5 bases, and 6 bases stayed unmatched. The V gene's germline CDR1 is LNHDA and CDR2 SQIVND (reference sequence). The CDR3 DNA reads TGTGCCAGTAGTTACCGGGACAGGGGGCTGGAGACCCAGTACTTC. It translates to CASSYRDRGLETQYF.

V and J are TRBV28 and TRBJ2-1; a weak D match, TRBD2 (5 bases). The ends were cut back, 2 bases at V and 0 bases at J, with 20 bases in the middle. This CDR3 comprises 19 residues. The germline V gene encodes CDR1 MDHEN and CDR2 SYDVKM. The CDR3: CASSLLVSGGWSSYNEQFF. The CDR3 bases are TGTGCCAGCAGTTTACTAGTATCCGGCGGGTGGAGCTCCTACAATGAGCAGTTCTTC.

This clonotype was counted many times. The chain couples TRBV5-1 to TRBJ2-1, with TRBD2 identical over 7 bases. Germline values: CDR1 SGHRS, CDR2 YFSETQ. The CDR3 consists of 16 residues. After removal of 0 bases from V and 6 bases from J, the junction contained 9 bases not matched to a gene. The CDR3, as DNA: TGCGCCAGCAGCTTGGAAGCTCGCGGGAGCGGCAATGAGCAGTTCTTC. Translation: CASSLEARGSGNEQFF.

The chain carries TRBV12-3 or TRBV12-4 and TRBJ2-3; D is undetermined. The CDR3 contains 13 residues. V lost 3 bases and J 6 bases, leaving 10 bases between the germline ends. The CDR3 nucleotides are TGTGCCAGCAGTTTGGGCAGCTTGGATACGCAGTATTTT. Its translation: CASSLGSLDTQYF.

This chain links TRBV3-1 with TRBJ1-2; D remains ambiguous. Looked up from germline, CDR1 is LGHDT and CDR2 is YNNKEL (reference sequence). The CDR3 extends over 12 amino acids. V was cut by 3 bases and J by 6 bases, with 8 bases left in between. The CDR3 DNA reads TGTGCCAGCAGCCATGAGGGAGATGGCTACACCTTC. Translation gives CASSHEGDGYTF.

Many counts were recorded for this clonotype. The genes are TRBV7-3 and TRBJ2-7, with 7 bases aligning to TRBD2. Trimming at V came to 5 bases and at J to 2 bases, leaving 6 bases not matched to a gene. This CDR3 is 14 amino acids long. Germline V lookup: CDR1 SGHTA, CDR2 FQGTGA. The CDR3 region has the DNA TGTGCCAGCAGCCGCGGGGCGGGAGCCTACGAGCAGTACTTC. Its protein product is CASSRGAGAYEQYF. Drawing the rest from reference TRBV7-3 and TRBJ2-7, the complete variable domain is GAGVSQTPSNKVTEKGKYVELRCDPISGHTALYWYRQSLGQGPEFLIYFQGTGAADDSGLPNDRFFAVRPEGSVSTLKIQRTERGDSAVYLCASSRGAGAYEQYFGPGTRLTVT.

This clonotype was counted at least ten times. This sequence joins TRBV6-5 and TRBJ2-3, with 7 positions matching TRBD2. This CDR3 spans 16 amino acids. CDR1 and CDR2 from the germline V gene are MNHEY and SVGAGI. The ends lost 2 bases at V and 5 bases at J; junction bases unmatched: 10. CDR3 sequence (DNA): TGTGCCAGCAGTTACCGGGGCGCGGGAGTGAGAGATACGCAGTATTTT. Amino acids: CASSYRGAGVRDTQYF.

This clonotype has a handful of counts. The chain has TRBV12-3 or TRBV12-4 and TRBJ2-2; 7 bases align to TRBD1. The CDR3 length is 15 residues. J gave up 1 base and V 4 bases, and 3 bases lay outside the gene matches. The CDR3 reads CASSSGTENTGELFF. The CDR3 nucleotides read TGTGCCAGCAGTTCCGGGACAGAGAACACCGGGGAGCTGTTTTTT.

Ten or more counts support this clonotype. As DNA, the CDR3 is TGTGCCAGCAGTCGACAGGGGGCGAGGGCTTTCTTT. This sequence encodes CASSRQGARAFF. The chain links TRBV6-2 or TRBV6-3 to TRBJ1-1, with 10 bases aligning to TRBD1. This CDR3 contains 12 residues. Germline CDR1 reads MNHEY; CDR2 reads SVGEGT. The V gene end was trimmed by 5 bases and the J gene end by 11 bases; junction bases not matched to a gene: 5.

This clonotype was counted at least ten times. This CDR3 reads CASTPGPNQPQHF. Written as DNA, the CDR3 is TGTGCCAGCACCCCGGGGCCGAATCAGCCCCAGCATTTT. The rearrangement uses TRBV7-9 and TRBJ1-5; D possibly corresponds to TRBD1 (5 bases). The V gene's germline CDR1 is SEHNR and CDR2 FQNEAQ (reference sequence). The germline V and J ends were trimmed by 7 bases and 4 bases, with 11 bases remaining between them. CDR3 size: 13 residues.

This clonotype was found a few times. This rearrangement joins TRBV12-3 or TRBV12-4 to TRBJ2-7, with 8 bases that match TRBD1. CDR3 length equals 13 residues. The ends lost 1 base at V and 7 bases at J; junction bases unmatched: 3. CDR3 loop: CASSLDRGDEQYF. CDR3 DNA: TGTGCCAGCAGTTTAGACAGGGGGGATGAGCAGTACTTC.

This clonotype was counted many times. The chain uses TRBV14 and TRBJ2-1; no reliable D call. Germline V CDR1 and CDR2: SGHDN, FVKESK. Trimming shortened V by 3 bases and J by 7 bases, and 13 bases separated the two germline ends. The CDR3 sequence is 14 residues long. DNA for the CDR3: TGTGCCAGCAGCCAGAAAACCCGCTTAAATGAGCAGTTCTTC. Protein: CASSQKTRLNEQFF.

In this sample, this clonotype turned up many times. This sequence joins TRBV9 and TRBJ2-7; 9 bases fit TRBD1. The trim removed 2 bases at V and 2 bases at J, leaving 8 bases unmatched. CDR3 size: 16 residues. CDR1 SGDLS and CDR2 YYNGEE come from the germline V gene. Here the CDR3 reads CASSVTGTGRTYEQYF. In DNA, the CDR3 is TGTGCCAGCAGCGTTACCGGGACAGGGAGGACCTACGAGCAGTACTTC. Combining the CDR3 with reference TRBV9 and TRBJ2-7 gives the whole variable domain DSGVTQTPKHLITATGQRVTLRCSPRSGDLSVYWYQQSLDQGLQFLIQYYNGEERAKGNILERFSAQQFPDLHSELNLSSLELGDSALYFCASSVTGTGRTYEQYFGPGTRLTVT.

This clonotype was recorded at least ten times. This sequence joins TRBV7-2 and TRBJ1-5, with D possibly TRBD1 on 6 matching bases. The V end was cut by 5 bases, the J end by 3 bases, with 17 bases between. This CDR3 is 16 amino acids long. Germline values: CDR1 SGHTA, CDR2 FQGNSA. The CDR3 region is CASSQVGGGFNQPQHF. CDR3 DNA sequence: TGTGCCAGCAGCCAGGTGGGGGGCGGGTTCAATCAGCCCCAGCATTTT.

This chain uses TRBV4-1 with TRBJ2-1; maybe TRBD2 (5 bases). Germline V gene sequence: CDR1 MGHRA, CDR2 YSYEKL. There are 16 residues in the CDR3. Trimming took 2 bases from V and 2 from J, leaving 13 bases between them. The CDR3 DNA sequence: TGCGCCAGCAGCCAAATAGACGGGCGGGCCTACAATGAGCAGTTCTTC. Encoded protein: CASSQIDGRAYNEQFF.

This clonotype was found many times. The V gene is TRBV7-8, the J gene TRBJ2-5, with a weak D call TRBD2 (6 bases). This CDR3 has 18 amino acids. Trimming stripped 7 bases from V and 4 bases from J, with 28 bases between. Germline V gene data show CDR1 as SGHVS and CDR2 as FQNEAQ. CDR3 nucleotide sequence: TGTGCCAGCATACGATCCAGGGCGGGACCGGCCGAGGGAGAGACCCAGTACTTC. It is translated as CASIRSRAGPAEGETQYF.